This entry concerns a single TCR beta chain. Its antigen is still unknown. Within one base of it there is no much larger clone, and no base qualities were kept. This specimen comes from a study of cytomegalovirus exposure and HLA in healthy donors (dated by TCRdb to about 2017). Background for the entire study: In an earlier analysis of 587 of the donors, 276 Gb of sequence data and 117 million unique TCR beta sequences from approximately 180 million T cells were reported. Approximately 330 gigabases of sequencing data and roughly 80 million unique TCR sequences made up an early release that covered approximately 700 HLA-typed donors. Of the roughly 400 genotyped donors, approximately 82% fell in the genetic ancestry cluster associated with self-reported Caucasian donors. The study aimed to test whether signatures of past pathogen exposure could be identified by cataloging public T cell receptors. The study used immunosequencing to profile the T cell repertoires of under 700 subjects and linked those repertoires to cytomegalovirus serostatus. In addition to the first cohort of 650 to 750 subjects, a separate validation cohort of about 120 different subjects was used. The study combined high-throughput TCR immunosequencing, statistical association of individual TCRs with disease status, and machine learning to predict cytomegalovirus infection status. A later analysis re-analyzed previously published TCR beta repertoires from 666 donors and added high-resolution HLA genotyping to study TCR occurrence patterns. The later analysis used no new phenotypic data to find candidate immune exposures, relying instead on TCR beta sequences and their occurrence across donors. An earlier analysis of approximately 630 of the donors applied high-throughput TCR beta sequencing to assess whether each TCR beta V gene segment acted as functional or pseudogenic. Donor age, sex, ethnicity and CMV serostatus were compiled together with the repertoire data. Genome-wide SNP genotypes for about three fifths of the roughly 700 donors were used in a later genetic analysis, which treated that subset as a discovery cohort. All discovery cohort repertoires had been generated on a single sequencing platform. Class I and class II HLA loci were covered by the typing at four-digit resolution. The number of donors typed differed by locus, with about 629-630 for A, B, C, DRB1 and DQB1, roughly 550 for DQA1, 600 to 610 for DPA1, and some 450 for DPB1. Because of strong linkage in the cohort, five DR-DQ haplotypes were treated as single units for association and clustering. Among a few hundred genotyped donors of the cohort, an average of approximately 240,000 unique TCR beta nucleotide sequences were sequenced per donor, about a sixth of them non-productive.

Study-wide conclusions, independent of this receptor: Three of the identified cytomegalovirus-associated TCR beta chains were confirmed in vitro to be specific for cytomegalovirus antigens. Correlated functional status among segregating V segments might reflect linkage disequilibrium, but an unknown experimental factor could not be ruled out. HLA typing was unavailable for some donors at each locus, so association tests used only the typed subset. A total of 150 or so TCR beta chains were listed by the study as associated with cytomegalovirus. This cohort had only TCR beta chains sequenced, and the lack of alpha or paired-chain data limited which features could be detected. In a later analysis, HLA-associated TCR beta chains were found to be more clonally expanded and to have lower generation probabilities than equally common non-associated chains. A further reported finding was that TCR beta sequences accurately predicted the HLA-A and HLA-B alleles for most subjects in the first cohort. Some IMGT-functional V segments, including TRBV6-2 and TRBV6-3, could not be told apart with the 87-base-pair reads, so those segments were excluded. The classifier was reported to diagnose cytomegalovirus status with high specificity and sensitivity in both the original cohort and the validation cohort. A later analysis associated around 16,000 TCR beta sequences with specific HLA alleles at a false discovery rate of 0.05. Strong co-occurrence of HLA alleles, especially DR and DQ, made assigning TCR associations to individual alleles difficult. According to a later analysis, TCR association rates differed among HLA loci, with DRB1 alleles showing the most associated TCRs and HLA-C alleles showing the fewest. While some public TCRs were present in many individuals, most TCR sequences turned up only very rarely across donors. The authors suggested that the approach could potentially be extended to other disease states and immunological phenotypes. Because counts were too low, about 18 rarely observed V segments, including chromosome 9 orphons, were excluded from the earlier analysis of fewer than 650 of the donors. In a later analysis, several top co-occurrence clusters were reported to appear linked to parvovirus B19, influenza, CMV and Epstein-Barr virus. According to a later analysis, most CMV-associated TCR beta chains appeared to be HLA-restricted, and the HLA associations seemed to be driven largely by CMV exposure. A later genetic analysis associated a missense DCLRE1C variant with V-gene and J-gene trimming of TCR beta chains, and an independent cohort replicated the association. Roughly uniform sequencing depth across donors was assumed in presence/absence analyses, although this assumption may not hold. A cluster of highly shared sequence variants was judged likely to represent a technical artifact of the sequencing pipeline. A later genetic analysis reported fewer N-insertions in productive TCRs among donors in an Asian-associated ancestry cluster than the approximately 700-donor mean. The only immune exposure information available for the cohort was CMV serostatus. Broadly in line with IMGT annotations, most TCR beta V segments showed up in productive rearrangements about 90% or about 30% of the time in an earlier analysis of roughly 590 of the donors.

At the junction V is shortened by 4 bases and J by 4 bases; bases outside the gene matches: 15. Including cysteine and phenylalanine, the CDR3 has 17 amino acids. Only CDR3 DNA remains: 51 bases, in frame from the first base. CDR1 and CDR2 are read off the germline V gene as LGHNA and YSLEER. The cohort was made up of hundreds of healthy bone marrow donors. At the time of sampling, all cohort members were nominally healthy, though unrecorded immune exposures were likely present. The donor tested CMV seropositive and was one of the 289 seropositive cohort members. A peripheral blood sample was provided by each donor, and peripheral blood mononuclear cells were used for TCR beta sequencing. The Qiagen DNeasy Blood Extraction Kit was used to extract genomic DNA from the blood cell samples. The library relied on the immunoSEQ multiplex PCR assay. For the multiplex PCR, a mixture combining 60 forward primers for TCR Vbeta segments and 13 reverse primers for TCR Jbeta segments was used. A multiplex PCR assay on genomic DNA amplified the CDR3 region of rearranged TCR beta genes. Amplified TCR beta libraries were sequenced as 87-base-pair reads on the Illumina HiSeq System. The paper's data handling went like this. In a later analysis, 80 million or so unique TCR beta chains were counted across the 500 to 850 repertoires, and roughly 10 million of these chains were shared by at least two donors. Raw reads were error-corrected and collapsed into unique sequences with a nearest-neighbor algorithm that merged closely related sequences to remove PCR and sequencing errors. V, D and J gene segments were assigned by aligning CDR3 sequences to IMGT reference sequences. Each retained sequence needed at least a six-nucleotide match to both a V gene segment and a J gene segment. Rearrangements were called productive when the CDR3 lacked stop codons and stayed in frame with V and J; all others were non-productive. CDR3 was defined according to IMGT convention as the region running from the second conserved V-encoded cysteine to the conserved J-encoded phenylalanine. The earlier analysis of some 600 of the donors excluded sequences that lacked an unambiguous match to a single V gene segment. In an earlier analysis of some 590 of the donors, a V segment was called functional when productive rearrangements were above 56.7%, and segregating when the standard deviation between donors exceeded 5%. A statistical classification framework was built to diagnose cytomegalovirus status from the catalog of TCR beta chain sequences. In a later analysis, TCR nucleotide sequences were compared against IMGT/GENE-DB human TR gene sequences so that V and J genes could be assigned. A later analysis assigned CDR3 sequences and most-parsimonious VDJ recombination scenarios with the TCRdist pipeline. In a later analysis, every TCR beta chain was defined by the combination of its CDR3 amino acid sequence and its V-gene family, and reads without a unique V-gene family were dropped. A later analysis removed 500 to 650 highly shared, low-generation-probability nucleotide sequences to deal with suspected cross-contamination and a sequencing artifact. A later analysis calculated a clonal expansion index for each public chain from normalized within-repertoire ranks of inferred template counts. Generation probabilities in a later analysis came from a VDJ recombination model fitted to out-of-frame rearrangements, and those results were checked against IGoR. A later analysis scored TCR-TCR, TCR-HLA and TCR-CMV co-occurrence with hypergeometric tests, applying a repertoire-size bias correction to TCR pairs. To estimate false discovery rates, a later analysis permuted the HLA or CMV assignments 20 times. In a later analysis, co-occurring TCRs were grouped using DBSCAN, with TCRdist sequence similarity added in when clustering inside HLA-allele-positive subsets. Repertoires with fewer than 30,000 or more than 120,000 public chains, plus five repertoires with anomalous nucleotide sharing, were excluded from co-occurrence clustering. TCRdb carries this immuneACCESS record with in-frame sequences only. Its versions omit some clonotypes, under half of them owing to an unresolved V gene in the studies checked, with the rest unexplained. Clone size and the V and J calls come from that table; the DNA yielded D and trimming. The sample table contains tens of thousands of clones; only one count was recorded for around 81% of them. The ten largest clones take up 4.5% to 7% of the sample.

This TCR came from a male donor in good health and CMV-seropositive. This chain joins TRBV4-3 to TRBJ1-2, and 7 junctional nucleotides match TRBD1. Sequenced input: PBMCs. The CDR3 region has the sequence CASSRTGTEALIYGYTF. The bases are TGCGCCAGCAGCCGAACCGGGACAGAGGCTCTCATCTATGGCTACACCTTC.